These 19 T cell receptor beta chains were all obtained from the same sample, sequenced in a study of cytomegalovirus exposure and HLA in healthy donors (TCRdb year 2017). The library came from the immunoSEQ multiplex PCR assay. For the multiplex PCR, a mixture combining 60 forward primers for TCR Vbeta segments and 13 reverse primers for TCR Jbeta segments was used. Imported from immuneACCESS, the table was reduced by TCRdb to in-frame sequences with V and J called. These copies leave out some clones; in studies compared against another copy, an unresolved V gene accounts for under half, and the cause of the remainder is not known. This sample has roughly 120,000 clones in its table, and 70% to 75% of those were observed once. The ten largest clones capture 1.5% to 2% of the sample. The sequencing sample was made of PBMCs. These receptors were obtained from a woman aged 18 to 35 in good health and CMV-seronegative.

The chain couples TRBV7-2 to TRBJ1-1; D is unresolved. From germline, CDR1 is SGHTA and CDR2 FQGNSA. The V and J ends lost 6 bases and 3 bases respectively, with 14 bases between them. The length of the CDR3 is 14 residues. Written as DNA, the CDR3 is TGTGCCAGCAGGGCCGGGGAAGCACACACTGAAGCTTTCTTT. Its translation: CASRAGEAHTEAFF.

This clone was counted only a few times. The V gene is TRBV4-1, the J gene TRBJ1-3; tentatively, D is TRBD1 (5 bases). This CDR3 comprises 17 residues. CDR1 is MGHRA, CDR2 YSYEKL, per germline. V lost 0 bases to trimming and J lost 2 bases, with 14 bases between them. The CDR3 spells CASSQDPTGRAGNTIYF. CDR3 sequence (DNA): TGCGCCAGCAGCCAAGATCCAACAGGACGAGCTGGAAACACCATATATTTT.

The chain is built from TRBV5-1 and TRBJ1-4, with a weak D call TRBD1 (6 bases). The CDR3 runs 15 residues. Trimming cost V 1 base and J 4 bases, with 11 bases left between them. The germline V gene encodes CDR1 SGHRS and CDR2 YFSETQ. Written as DNA, the CDR3 is TGCGCCAGCAGCTTGTCGGGGGGCTATAATGAAAAACTGTTTTTT. It yields the protein CASSLSGGYNEKLFF.

The chain employs TRBV6-5 and TRBJ1-3; no reliable D call. Germline CDR1 and CDR2: MNHEY and SVGAGI. The CDR3 has 13 amino acids. V lost 7 bases and J 3 bases, leaving 10 bases between the germline ends. The CDR3 sequence: CASTHRNGNTIYF. The DNA for the CDR3 is TGTGCCAGCACCCACAGAAATGGAAACACCATATATTTT.

V and J are TRBV7-2 and TRBJ2-7, with 7 bases lining up with TRBD1. The CDR3 is 14 residues long. Germline V gene lookup returns CDR1 SGHTA and CDR2 FQGNSA. V was clipped by 6 bases and J by 6 bases; unmatched bases: 11. CDR3 loop: CASRGPGQRLEQYF. The CDR3 bases are TGTGCCAGCAGGGGTCCGGGACAGCGTCTCGAGCAGTACTTC.

The genes are TRBV2 and TRBJ1-1, with D possibly matching TRBD1 (5 bases). The CDR3 is made up of 13 amino acids. From germline, CDR1 is SNHLY and CDR2 FYNNEI. Trimming cost V 5 bases and J 2 bases, with 9 bases left between them. The CDR3 sequence is CASSQGLNTEAFF. The CDR3 DNA reads as TGTGCCAGCAGTCAGGGATTAAACACTGAAGCTTTCTTT.

The chain employs TRBV7-9 and TRBJ2-7; no clear D. The CDR3 runs to 12 residues. Trimming removed 5 bases at V and 4 bases at J, with 9 bases between. CDR1 is SEHNR, CDR2 FQNEAQ, per germline (reference sequence). The CDR3 DNA follows: TGTGCCAGCAGCCCCCTTAGATACGAGCAGTACTTC. It yields the protein CASSPLRYEQYF.

This clone has a handful of counts. The chain uses TRBV6-4 and TRBJ2-3, with 7 bases aligning to TRBD2. CDR3 length equals 14 residues. V lost 5 bases to trimming and J lost 0 bases; unmatched junction nucleotides: 2. Germline CDR1 reads MRHNA; CDR2 reads SNTAGT. The CDR3 is CASSTSASTDTQYF. In nucleotides, the CDR3 is TGTGCCAGCAGTACTAGCGCTAGCACAGATACGCAGTATTTT.

This clone was found a few times. The rearrangement joins TRBV6-1 to TRBJ1-1; D gene unclear. From germline, CDR1 is MNHNS and CDR2 SASEGT. The CDR3 loop spans 16 amino acids. Trimming removed 4 bases at V and 2 bases at J, with 17 bases between. CDR3 loop: CASSAPSGGQNTEAFF. For the CDR3, the DNA is TGTGCCAGCAGTGCCCCCTCGGGAGGGCAAAACACTGAAGCTTTCTTT.

CDR3 sequence (DNA): TGCGCCAGCAGCCCTGGGACATATAGCAATCAGCCCCAGCATTTT. Translation: CASSPGTYSNQPQHF. This sequence joins TRBV4-1 and TRBJ1-5; maybe TRBD1 (6 bases). From germline, CDR1 is MGHRA and CDR2 YSYEKL. Deletions cut 4 bases from V and 0 bases from J, with 10 bases between. CDR3 length equals 15 residues.

This rearrangement joins TRBV19 to TRBJ1-1; 7 nucleotides line up with TRBD1. Trimming cost V 7 bases and J 8 bases; bases outside gene matches: 13. The CDR3 spans 14 residues. Germline CDR1 and CDR2: LNHDA and SQIVND (reference sequence). The CDR3 here is CASTSGTAGAEAFF. The CDR3 nucleotides are TGTGCCAGTACTTCCGGGACAGCCGGAGCCGAAGCTTTCTTT. Using reference TRBV19 and TRBJ1-1 for the parts outside the CDR3, the full variable domain is DGGITQSPKYLFRKEGQNVTLSCEQNLNHDAMYWYRQDPGQGLRLIYYSQIVNDFQKGDIAEGYSVSREKKESFPLTVTSAQKNPTAFYLCASTSGTAGAEAFFGQGTRLTVV.

CDR3 DNA sequence: TGTGCCAGCAGTGATCCGGGACAGAGCTACGAGCAGTACTTC. Translated: CASSDPGQSYEQYF. The rearrangement links TRBV25-1 to TRBJ2-7, with 7 bases matching TRBD1. Germline CDR1 reads MGHDK; CDR2 reads SYGVNS. This CDR3 has 14 amino acids. Trimming took 3 bases from V and 3 from J; bases not matched to a gene: 5.

This chain uses TRBV2 with TRBJ1-1, with 7 bases that match TRBD1. The germline CDR1 and CDR2 sequences are SNHLY and FYNNEI. The V segment lost 5 bases and the J segment 1 base; nucleotides outside the gene matches: 4. This CDR3 region has 14 residues. CDR3 DNA: TGTGCCAGCAGTAAGGGACAGAGGAACACTGAAGCTTTCTTT. Translation: CASSKGQRNTEAFF.

Only a few counts were recorded for this clone. The chain employs TRBV6-5 and TRBJ1-1, with no clear D. This CDR3 spans 14 amino acids. CDR1 and CDR2 from the germline V gene are MNHEY and SVGAGI. V lost 6 bases, J lost 3 bases, and 14 bases lay in between. The CDR3 region is CASSRTRPHTEAFF. The CDR3 DNA sequence: TGTGCCAGCAGCCGTACTAGGCCTCACACTGAAGCTTTCTTT.

The rearrangement uses TRBV30 and TRBJ1-6, with a possible D match to TRBD1 (6 bases). The CDR3 has 14 residues. V gave up 5 bases and J gave up 8 bases, with 16 bases separating them. The germline V gene encodes CDR1 GTSNPN and CDR2 SVGIG (reference sequence). The DNA of the CDR3 is TGTGCCTGGGGGGGCCGGGTCAGGGATTCACCCCTCCACTTT. This codes for CAWGGRVRDSPLHF.

The rearrangement joins TRBV27 to TRBJ1-1; D unresolved. Germline V lookup: CDR1 MNHEY, CDR2 SMNVEV (reference sequence). This CDR3 is 15 amino acids long. V was pared by 2 bases and J by 0 bases, with 10 bases between. CDR3 loop: CASSLLDGMNTEAFF. In nucleotides, the CDR3 is TGTGCCAGCAGTTTACTGGACGGGATGAACACTGAAGCTTTCTTT.

The CDR3 DNA follows: TGTGCCAGCAGTTTTACTGGGAACACTGAAGCTTTCTTT. It encodes CASSFTGNTEAFF. The gene calls are TRBV6-5 and TRBJ1-1; D gene unclear. Trimming removed 4 bases from V and 1 base from J, with 7 bases in between. The germline V gene encodes CDR1 MNHEY and CDR2 SVGAGI. This CDR3 region has 13 residues.

V is TRBV19 and J is TRBJ2-7; the D gene is possibly TRBD2 (5 bases). CDR1 LNHDA and CDR2 SQIVND come from the germline V gene (reference sequence). Trimming removed 1 base at V and 1 base at J, with 20 bases between. The CDR3 is made up of 18 amino acids. The CDR3 region has the DNA TGTGCCAGTAGTATAGCCAGTTCGGGGATAGGTGGTTCCTACGAGCAGTACTTC. Translating it yields CASSIASSGIGGSYEQYF.

This chain connects TRBV30 to TRBJ1-5; D is uncertain. V lost 2 bases, J lost 2 bases, and 7 bases lay in between. The germline gives CDR1 GTSNPN, CDR2 SVGIG (reference sequence). CDR3 length: 13 residues. The chain's CDR3 is CAWSIQGNQPQHF. DNA for the CDR3: TGTGCCTGGAGTATCCAGGGCAATCAGCCCCAGCATTTT. Combining the CDR3 with reference TRBV30 and TRBJ1-5 gives the whole variable domain SQTIHQWPATLVQPVGSPLSLECTVEGTSNPNLYWYRQAAGRGLQLLFYSVGIGQISSEVPQNLSASRPQDRQFILSSKKLLLSDSGFYLCAWSIQGNQPQHFGDGTRLSIL.